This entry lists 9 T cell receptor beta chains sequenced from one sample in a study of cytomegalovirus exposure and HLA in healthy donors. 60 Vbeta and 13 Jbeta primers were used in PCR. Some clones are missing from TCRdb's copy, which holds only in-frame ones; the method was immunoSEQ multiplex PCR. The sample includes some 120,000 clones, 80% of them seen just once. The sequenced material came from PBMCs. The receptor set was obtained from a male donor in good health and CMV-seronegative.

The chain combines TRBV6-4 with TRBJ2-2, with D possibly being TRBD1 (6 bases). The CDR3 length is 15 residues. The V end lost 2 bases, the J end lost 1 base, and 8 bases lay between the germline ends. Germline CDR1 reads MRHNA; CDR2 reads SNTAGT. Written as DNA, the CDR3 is TGTGCCAGCAGTGACCCGGGACAGAACACCGGGGAGCTGTTTTTT. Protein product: CASSDPGQNTGELFF.

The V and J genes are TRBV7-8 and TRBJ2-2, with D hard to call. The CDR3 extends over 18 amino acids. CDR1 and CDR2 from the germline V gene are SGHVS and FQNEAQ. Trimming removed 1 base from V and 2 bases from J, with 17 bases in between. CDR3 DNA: TGTGCCAGCAGCTTAGGGGTGACACTCCGAGCTAACACCGGGGAGCTGTTTTTT. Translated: CASSLGVTLRANTGELFF.

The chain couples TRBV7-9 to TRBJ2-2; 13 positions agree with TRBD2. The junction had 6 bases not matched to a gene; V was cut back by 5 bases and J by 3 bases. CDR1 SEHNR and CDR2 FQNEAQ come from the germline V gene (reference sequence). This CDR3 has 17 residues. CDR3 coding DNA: TGTGCCAGCAGCCTCCGGACTAGCGGGAGATACACCGGGGAGCTGTTTTTT. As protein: CASSLRTSGRYTGELFF.

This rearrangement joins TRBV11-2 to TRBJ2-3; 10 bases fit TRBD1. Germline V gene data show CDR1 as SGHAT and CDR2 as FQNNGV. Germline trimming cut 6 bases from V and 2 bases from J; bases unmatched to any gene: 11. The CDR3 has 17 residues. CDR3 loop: CASSQKGQGRFTDTQYF. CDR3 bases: TGTGCCAGCAGTCAAAAGGGACAGGGGAGATTCACAGATACGCAGTATTTT.

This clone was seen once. DNA for the CDR3: TGCGCCAGCAGCTTGGAGGGGCCTACAGATACGCAGTATTTT. Its translation: CASSLEGPTDTQYF. The V gene is TRBV5-1, the J gene TRBJ2-3; maybe TRBD1 (5 bases). CDR1 is SGHRS and CDR2 is YFSETQ in the germline V gene. The CDR3 has 14 amino acids. V was trimmed by 0 bases and J by 3 bases, leaving 8 bases between them. The variable domain in full, completed from reference TRBV5-1 and TRBJ2-3, reads KAGVTQTPRYLIKTRGQQVTLSCSPISGHRSVSWYQQTPGQGLQFLFEYFSETQRNKGNFPGRFSGRQFSNSRSEMNVSTLELGDSALYLCASSLEGPTDTQYFGPGTRLTVL.

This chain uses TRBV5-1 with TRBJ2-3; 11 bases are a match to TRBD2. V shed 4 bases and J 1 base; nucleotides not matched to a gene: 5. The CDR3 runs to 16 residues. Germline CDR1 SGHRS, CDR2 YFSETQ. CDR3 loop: CASSIKLAGGTDTQYF. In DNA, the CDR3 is TGCGCCAGCAGCATTAAACTAGCGGGAGGCACAGATACGCAGTATTTT.

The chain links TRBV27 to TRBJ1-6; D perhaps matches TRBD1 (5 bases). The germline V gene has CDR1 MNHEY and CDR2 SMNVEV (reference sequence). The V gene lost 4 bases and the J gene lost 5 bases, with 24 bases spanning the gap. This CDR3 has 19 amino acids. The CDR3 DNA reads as TGTGCCAGCAGTTCCCGACAAGGGAAGAGGCTAGGGGATAATTCACCCCTCCACTTT. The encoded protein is CASSSRQGKRLGDNSPLHF.

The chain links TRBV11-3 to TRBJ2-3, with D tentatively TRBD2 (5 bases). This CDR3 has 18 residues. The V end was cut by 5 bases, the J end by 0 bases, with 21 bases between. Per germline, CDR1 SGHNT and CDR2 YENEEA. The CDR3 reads CASSPGLFLADSTDTQYF. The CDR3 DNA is TGTGCCAGCAGCCCCGGACTTTTCTTGGCCGATAGCACAGATACGCAGTATTTT.

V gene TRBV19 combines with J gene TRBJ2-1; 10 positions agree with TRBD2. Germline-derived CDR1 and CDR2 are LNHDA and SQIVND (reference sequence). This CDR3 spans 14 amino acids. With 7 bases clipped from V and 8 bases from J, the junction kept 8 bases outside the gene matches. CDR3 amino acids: CASMQAGGKYEQFF. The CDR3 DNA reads TGTGCCAGTATGCAAGCGGGGGGGAAGTATGAGCAGTTCTTC. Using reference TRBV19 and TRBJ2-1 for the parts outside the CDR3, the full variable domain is DGGITQSPKYLFRKEGQNVTLSCEQNLNHDAMYWYRQDPGQGLRLIYYSQIVNDFQKGDIAEGYSVSREKKESFPLTVTSAQKNPTAFYLCASMQAGGKYEQFFGPGTRLTVL.